What follows is one T cell receptor beta chain and its context. Its antigen is still unknown. The data belong to a study of somatic mutations in cytotoxic T cells in rheumatoid arthritis. About the research overall: A subset of V beta antibody-stained T-cell populations was isolated by flow sorting, reaching nearly 100% purity, and this subset included V beta1+ cells that went on to TCRB sequencing.

Findings of the study overall: Slight underrepresentation of TRBV07 in rheumatoid arthritis patients was not adjusted for multiple comparisons.

Generated by immunoSEQ multiplex PCR, the TCRdb table keeps only in-frame clones and is missing some. The top ten clones hold roughly 11% of a sample with over 10,000 clones, 70% to 80% of them seen once. The CDR3 loop spans 14 amino acids. From germline, CDR1 is MGHRA and CDR2 YSYEKL. The V end was cut by 0 bases, the J end by 1 base, with 6 bases between. Sample: CD8+ T cells sorted from blood. The rearrangement uses TRBV4-1 and TRBJ1-1; D remains unclear. The source of this sequence is a middle-aged woman in good health. CDR3 DNA sequence: TGCGCCAGCAGCCAAGAACCGCCGAACACTGAAGCTTTCTTT. The encoded protein is CASSQEPPNTEAFF.